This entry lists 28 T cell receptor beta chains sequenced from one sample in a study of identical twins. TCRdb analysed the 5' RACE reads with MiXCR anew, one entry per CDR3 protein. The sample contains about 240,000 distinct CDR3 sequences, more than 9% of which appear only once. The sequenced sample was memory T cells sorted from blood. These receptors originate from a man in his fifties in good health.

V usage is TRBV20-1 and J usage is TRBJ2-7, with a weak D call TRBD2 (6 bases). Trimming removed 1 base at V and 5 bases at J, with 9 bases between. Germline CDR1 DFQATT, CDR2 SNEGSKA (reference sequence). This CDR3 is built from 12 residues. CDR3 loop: CSARGGTDEQYF. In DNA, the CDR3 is TGCAGTGCTAGAGGGGGGACTGACGAGCAGTACTTC.

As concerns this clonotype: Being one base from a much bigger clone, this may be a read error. The DNA for the CDR3 is TGTGCCAGCAGTTACCGGACAGGGACCACCCGGGAGCTGTTTTTT. It yields the protein CASSYRTGTTRELFF. The V gene is TRBV6-2 or TRBV6-3, the J gene TRBJ2-2; 8 bases fit TRBD1. CDR3 size: 15 residues. Germline loops: CDR1 MNHEY, CDR2 SVGEGT.

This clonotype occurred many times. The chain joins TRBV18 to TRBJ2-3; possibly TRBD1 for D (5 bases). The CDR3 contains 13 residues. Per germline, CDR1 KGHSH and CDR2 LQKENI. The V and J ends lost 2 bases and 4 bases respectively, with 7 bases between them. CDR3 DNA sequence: TGTGCCAGCTCACCAGGGGCAGCAGATACGCAGTATTTT. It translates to CASSPGAADTQYF.

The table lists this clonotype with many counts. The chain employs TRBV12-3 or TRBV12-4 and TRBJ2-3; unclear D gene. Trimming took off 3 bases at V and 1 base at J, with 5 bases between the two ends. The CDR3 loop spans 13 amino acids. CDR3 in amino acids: CASSFIGTDTQYF. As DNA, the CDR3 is TGTGCCAGCAGTTTTATTGGCACAGATACGCAGTATTTT.

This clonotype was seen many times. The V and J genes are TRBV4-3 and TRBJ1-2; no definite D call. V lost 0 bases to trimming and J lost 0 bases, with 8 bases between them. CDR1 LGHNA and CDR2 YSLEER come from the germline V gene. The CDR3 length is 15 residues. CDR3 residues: CASSQDLSSNYGYTF. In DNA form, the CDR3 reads TGCGCCAGCAGCCAAGATTTGAGTTCTAACTATGGCTACACCTTC.

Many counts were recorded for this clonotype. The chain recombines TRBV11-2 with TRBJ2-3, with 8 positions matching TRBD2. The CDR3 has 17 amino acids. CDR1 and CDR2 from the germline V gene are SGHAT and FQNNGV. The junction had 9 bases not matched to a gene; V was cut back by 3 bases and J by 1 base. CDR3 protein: CASSFLPGGGGTDTQYF. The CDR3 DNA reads TGTGCCAGCAGCTTCCTCCCGGGGGGGGGAGGCACAGATACGCAGTATTTT.

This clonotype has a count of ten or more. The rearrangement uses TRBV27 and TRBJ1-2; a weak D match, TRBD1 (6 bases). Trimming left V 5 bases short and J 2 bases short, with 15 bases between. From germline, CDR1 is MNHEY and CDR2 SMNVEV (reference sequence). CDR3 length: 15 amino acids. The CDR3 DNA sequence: TGTGCCAGCAGTGCTGACAGGATAGCCAACTATGGCTACACCTTC. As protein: CASSADRIANYGYTF.

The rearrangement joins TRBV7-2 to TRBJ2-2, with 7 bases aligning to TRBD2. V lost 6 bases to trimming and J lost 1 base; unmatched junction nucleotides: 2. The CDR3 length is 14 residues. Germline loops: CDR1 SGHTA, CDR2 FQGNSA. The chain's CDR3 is CASRGLRNTGELFF. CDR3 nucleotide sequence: TGTGCCAGCAGGGGACTAAGGAACACCGGGGAGCTGTTTTTT. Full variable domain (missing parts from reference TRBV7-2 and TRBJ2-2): GAGVSQSPSNKVTEKGKDVELRCDPISGHTALYWYRQSLGQGLEFLIYFQGNSAPDKSGLPSDRFSAERTGGSVSTLTIQRTQQEDSAVYLCASRGLRNTGELFFGEGSRLTVL.

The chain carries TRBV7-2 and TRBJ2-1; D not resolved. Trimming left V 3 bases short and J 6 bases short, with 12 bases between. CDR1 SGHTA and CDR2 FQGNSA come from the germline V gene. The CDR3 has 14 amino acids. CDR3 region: CASSFSSEANEQFF. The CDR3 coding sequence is TGTGCCAGCAGCTTCTCGTCCGAGGCCAATGAGCAGTTCTTC.

CDR3 coding DNA: TGTGCCAGCAGCCGAGAGGGGGACAGGTCCAGCTTTCGACAGTTCTTC. Translation gives CASSREGDRSSFRQFF. The V and J genes are TRBV6-1 and TRBJ2-1; TRBD1 matches 8 bases. The CDR3 spans 16 residues. Unmatched junction bases numbered 20, after V lost 6 bases and J lost 13 bases. Germline CDR1 reads MNHNS; CDR2 reads SASEGT.

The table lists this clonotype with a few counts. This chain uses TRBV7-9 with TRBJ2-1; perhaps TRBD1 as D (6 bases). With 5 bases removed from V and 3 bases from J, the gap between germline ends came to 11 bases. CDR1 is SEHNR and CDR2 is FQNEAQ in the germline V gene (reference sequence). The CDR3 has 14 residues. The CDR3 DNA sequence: TGTGCCAGCAGCACGGGGACATACTACAATGAGCAGTTCTTC. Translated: CASSTGTYYNEQFF.

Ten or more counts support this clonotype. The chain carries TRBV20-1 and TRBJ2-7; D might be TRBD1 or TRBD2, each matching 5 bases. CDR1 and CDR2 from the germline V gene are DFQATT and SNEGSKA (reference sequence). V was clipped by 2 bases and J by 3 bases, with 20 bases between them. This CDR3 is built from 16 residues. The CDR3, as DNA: TGCAGTGCTAGACCTAGCTCGGCAGGGCAACTCTACGAGCAGTACTTC. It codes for CSARPSSAGQLYEQYF.

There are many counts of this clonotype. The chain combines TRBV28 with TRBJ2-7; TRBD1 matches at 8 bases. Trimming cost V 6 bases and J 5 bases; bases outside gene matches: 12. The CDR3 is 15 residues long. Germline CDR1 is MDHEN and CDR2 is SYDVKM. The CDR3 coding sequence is TGTGCCAGCAGGAATCCCAGGGGGCAAAGCCACGAGCAGTACTTC. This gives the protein CASRNPRGQSHEQYF.

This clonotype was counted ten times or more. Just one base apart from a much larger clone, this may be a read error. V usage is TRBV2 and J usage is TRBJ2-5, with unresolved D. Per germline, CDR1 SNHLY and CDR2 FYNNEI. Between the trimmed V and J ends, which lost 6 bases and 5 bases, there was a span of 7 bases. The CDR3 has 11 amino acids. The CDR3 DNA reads TGTGCCAGCAGGTTGAGGGAGACCCAGTACTTC. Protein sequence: CASRLRETQYF.

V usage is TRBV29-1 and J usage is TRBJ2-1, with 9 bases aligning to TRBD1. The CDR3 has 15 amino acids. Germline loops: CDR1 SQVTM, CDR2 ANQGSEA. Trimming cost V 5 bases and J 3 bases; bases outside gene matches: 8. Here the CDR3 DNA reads TGCAGCGTTTTCGTTAGGGACAGGGTCTACAATGAGCAGTTCTTC. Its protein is CSVFVRDRVYNEQFF.

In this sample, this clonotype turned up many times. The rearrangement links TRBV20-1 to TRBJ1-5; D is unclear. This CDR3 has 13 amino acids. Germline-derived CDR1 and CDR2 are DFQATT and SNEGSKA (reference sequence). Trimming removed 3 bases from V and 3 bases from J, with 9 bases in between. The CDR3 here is CSAREINNQPQHF. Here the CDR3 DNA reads TGCAGTGCTAGGGAGATAAACAATCAGCCCCAGCATTTT.

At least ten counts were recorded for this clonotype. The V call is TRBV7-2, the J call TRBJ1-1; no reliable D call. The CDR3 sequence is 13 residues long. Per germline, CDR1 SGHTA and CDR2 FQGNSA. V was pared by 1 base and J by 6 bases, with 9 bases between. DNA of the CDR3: TGTGCCAGCAGCTTAGACGGGCTACCTGAAGCTTTCTTT. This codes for CASSLDGLPEAFF.

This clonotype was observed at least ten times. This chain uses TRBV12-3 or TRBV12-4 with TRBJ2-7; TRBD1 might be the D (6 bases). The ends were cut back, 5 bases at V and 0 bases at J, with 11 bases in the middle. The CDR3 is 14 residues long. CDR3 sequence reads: CASSPGTYSYEQYF. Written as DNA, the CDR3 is TGTGCCAGCAGTCCCGGGACATACTCCTACGAGCAGTACTTC.

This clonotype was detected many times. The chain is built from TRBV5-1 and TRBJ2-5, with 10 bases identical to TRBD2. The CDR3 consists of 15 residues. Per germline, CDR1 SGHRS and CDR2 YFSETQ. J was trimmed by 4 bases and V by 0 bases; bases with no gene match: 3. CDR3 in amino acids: CASSLDPSGGETQYF. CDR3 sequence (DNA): TGCGCCAGCAGCTTGGATCCTAGCGGGGGAGAGACCCAGTACTTC.

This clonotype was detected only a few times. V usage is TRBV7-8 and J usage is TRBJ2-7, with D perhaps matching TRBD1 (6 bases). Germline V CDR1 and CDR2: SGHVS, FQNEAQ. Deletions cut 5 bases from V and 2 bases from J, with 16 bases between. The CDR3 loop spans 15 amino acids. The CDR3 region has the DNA TGTGCCAGCAGCCCCACTCGGACAGTACCCTACGAGCAGTACTTC. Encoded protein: CASSPTRTVPYEQYF.

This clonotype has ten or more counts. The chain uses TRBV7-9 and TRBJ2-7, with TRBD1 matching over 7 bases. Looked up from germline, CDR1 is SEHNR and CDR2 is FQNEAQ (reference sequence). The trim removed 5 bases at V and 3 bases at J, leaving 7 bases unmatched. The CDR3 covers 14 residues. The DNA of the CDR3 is TGTGCCAGCAGCCACCGACAGGGAATCTACGAGCAGTACTTC. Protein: CASSHRQGIYEQYF.

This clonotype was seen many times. CDR3 protein: CASSNRGYFDGYTF. The CDR3 DNA is TGTGCCAGCAGCAACAGGGGTTACTTTGATGGCTACACCTTC. The rearrangement links TRBV6-1 to TRBJ1-2; 7 bases align to TRBD1. CDR1 and CDR2 (germline): MNHNS, SASEGT. V dropped 6 bases and J dropped 6; count of bases not matched to a gene: 10. The CDR3 is 14 residues long.

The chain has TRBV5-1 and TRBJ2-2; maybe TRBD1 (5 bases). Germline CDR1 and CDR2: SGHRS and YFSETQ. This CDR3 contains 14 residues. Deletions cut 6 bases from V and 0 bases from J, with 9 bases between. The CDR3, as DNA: TGCGCCAGCAAACAGGACCCGAACACCGGGGAGCTGTTTTTT. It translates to CASKQDPNTGELFF.

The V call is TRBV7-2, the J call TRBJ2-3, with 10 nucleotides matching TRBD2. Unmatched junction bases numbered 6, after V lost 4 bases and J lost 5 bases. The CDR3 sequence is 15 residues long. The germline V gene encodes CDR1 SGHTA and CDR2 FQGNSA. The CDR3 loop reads CASSSSGGAGDTQYF. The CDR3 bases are TGTGCCAGCAGCTCCAGCGGGGGGGCAGGAGATACGCAGTATTTT.

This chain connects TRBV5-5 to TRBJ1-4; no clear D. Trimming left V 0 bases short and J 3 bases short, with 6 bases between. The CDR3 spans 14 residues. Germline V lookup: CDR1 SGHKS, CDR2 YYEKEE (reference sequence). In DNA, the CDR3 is TGTGCCAGCAGCTTGGTCGGGGCTAATGAAAAACTGTTTTTT. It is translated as CASSLVGANEKLFF.

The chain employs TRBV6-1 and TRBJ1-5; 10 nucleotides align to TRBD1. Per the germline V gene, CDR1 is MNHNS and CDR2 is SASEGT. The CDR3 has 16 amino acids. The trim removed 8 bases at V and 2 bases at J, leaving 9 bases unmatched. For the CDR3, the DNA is TGTGCCAGCCTGGGACAGGGGACCGTTGGCAATCAGCCCCAGCATTTT. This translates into CASLGQGTVGNQPQHF.

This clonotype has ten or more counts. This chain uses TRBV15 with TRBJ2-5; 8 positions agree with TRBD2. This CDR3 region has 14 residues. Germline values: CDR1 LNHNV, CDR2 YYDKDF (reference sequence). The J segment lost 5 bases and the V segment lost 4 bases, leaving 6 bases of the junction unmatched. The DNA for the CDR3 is TGTGCCACCAGCATCCGGGGGGGCCACGAGACCCAGTACTTC. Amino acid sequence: CATSIRGGHETQYF.

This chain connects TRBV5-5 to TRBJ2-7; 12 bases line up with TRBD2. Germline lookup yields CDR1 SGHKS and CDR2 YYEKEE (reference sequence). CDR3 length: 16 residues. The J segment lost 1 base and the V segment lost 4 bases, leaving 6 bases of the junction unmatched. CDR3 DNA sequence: TGTGCCAGCAGCCTCAGACTAGCGGGAGTGTCCTACGAGCAGTACTTC. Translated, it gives CASSLRLAGVSYEQYF. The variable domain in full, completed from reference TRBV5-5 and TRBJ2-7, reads DAGVTQSPTHLIKTRGQQVTLRCSPISGHKSVSWYQQVLGQGPQFIFQYYEKEERGRGNFPDRFSARQFPNYSSELNVNALLLGDSALYLCASSLRLAGVSYEQYFGPGTRLTVT.